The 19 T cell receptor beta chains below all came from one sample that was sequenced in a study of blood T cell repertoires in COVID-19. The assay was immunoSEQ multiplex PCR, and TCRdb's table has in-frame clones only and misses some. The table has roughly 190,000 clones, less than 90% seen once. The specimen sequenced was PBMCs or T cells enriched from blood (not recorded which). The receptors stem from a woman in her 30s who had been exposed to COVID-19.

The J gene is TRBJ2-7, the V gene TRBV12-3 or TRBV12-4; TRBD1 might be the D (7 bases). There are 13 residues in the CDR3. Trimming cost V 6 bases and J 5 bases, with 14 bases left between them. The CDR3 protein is CASSPDREDEQYF. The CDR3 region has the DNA TGTGCCAGCAGCCCAGACAGGGAGGACGAGCAGTACTTC.

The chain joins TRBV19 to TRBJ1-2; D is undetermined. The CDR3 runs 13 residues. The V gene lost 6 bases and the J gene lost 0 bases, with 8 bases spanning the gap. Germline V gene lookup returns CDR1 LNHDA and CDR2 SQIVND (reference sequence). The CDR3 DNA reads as TGTGCCAGTAGCCCCCCTTCTAACTATGGCTACACCTTC. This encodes CASSPPSNYGYTF.

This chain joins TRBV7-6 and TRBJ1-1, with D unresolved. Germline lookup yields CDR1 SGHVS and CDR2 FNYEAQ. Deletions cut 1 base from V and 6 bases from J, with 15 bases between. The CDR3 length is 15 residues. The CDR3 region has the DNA TGTGCCAGCAGCTTAGAGGCCTTCTGGGAGGCTGAAGCTTTCTTT. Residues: CASSLEAFWEAEAFF.

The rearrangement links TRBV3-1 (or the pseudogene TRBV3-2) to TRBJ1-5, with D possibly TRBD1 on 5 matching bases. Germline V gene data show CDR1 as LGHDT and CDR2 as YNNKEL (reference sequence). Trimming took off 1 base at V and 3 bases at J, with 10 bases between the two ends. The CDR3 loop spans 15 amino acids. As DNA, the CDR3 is TGTGCCAGCAGCCAAGGGGGCTATGCCAATCAGCCCCAGCATTTT. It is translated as CASSQGGYANQPQHF.

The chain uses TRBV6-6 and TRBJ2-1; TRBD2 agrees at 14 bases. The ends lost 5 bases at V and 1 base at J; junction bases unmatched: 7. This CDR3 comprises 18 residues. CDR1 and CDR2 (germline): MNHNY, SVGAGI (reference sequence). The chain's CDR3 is CASSPLGTSGGSYNEQFF. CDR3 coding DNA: TGTGCCAGCAGTCCTTTGGGGACTAGCGGGGGTTCCTACAATGAGCAGTTCTTC.

DNA for the CDR3: TGCGCCAGCAGCTCCCTTCAGGGCGCTAACTATGGCTACACCTTC. It encodes CASSSLQGANYGYTF. The rearrangement joins TRBV5-1 to TRBJ1-2; possibly TRBD1 for D (5 bases). Trimming removed 3 bases from V and 0 bases from J, with 12 bases in between. Germline V lookup: CDR1 SGHRS, CDR2 YFSETQ. The CDR3 spans 15 residues.

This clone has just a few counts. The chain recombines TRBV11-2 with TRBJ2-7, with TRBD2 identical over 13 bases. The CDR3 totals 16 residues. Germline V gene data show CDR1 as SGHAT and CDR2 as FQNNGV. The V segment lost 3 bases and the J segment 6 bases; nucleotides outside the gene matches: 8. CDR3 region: CASSFFLGTSGAEQYF. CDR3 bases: TGTGCCAGCAGCTTTTTTTTAGGGACTAGCGGGGCCGAGCAGTACTTC.

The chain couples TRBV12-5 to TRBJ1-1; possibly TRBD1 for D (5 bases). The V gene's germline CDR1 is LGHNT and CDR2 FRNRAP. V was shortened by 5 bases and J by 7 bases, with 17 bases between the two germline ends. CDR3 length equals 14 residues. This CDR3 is CASGPAGVLVEAFF. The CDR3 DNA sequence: TGTGCTAGTGGTCCTGCGGGGGTTCTAGTTGAAGCTTTCTTT.

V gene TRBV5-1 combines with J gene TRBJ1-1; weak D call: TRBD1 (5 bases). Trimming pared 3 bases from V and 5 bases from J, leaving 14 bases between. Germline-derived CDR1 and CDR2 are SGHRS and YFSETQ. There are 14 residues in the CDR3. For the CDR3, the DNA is TGCGCCAGCAGCTACTCTCTCAAGGGGACTGAAGCTTTCTTT. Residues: CASSYSLKGTEAFF. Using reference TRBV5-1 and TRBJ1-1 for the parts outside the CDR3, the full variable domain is KAGVTQTPRYLIKTRGQQVTLSCSPISGHRSVSWYQQTPGQGLQFLFEYFSETQRNKGNFPGRFSGRQFSNSRSEMNVSTLELGDSALYLCASSYSLKGTEAFFGQGTRLTVV.

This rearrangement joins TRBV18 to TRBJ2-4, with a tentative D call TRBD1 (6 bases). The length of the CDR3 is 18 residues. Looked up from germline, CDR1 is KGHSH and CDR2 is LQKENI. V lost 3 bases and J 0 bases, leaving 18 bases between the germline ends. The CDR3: CASSPYRVGFLAKNIQYF. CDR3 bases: TGTGCCAGCTCACCGTACAGGGTTGGGTTTCTAGCCAAAAACATTCAGTACTTC. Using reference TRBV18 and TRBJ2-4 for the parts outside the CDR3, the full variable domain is NAGVMQNPRHLVRRRGQEARLRCSPMKGHSHVYWYRQLPEEGLKFMVYLQKENIIDESGMPKERFSAEFPKEGPSILRIQQVVRGDSAAYFCASSPYRVGFLAKNIQYFGAGTRLSVL.

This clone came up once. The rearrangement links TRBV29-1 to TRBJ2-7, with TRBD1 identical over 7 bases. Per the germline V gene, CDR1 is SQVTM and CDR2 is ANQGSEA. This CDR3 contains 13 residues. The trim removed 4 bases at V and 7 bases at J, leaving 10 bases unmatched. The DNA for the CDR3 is TGCAGCGTTGTTGGCAACAGGGGAGAGGAGCAGTACTTC. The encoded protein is CSVVGNRGEEQYF.

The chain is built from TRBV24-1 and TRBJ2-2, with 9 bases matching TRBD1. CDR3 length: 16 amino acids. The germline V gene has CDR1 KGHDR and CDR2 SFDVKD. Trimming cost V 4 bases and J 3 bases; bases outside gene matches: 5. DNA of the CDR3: TGTGCCACCAGTGACCCGGGACAGGGAGACACCGGGGAGCTGTTTTTT. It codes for CATSDPGQGDTGELFF.

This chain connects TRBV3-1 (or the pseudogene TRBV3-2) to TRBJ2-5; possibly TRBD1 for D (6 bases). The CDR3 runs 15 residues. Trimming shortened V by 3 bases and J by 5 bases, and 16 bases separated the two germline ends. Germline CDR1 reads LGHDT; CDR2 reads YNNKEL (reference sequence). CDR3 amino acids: CASSHGGGAVETQYF. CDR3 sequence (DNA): TGTGCCAGCAGCCATGGGGGCGGAGCGGTGGAGACCCAGTACTTC.

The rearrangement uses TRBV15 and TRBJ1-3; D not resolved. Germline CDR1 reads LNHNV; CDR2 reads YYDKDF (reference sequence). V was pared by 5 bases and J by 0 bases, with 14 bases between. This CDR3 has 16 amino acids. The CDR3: CATSPISPSSGNTIYF. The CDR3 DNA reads TGTGCCACCAGCCCTATCTCACCGAGCTCTGGAAACACCATATATTTT.

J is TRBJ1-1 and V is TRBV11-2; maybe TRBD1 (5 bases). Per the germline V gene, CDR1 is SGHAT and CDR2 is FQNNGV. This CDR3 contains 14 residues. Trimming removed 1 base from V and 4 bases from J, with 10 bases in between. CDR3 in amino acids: CASSLAGGATEAFF. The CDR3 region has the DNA TGTGCCAGCAGCTTAGCGGGAGGGGCCACTGAAGCTTTCTTT.

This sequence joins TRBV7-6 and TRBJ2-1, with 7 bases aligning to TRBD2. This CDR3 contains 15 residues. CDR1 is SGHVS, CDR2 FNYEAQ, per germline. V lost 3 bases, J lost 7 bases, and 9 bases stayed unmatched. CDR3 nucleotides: TGTGCCAGCAGCTTGACTGGGGGGGTAGGAAATGAGCAGTTCTTC. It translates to CASSLTGGVGNEQFF. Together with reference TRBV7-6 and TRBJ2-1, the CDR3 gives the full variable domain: GAGVSQSPRYKVTKRGQDVALRCDPISGHVSLYWYRQALGQGPEFLTYFNYEAQQDKSGLPNDRFSAERPEGSISTLTIQRTEQRDSAMYRCASSLTGGVGNEQFFGPGTRLTVL.

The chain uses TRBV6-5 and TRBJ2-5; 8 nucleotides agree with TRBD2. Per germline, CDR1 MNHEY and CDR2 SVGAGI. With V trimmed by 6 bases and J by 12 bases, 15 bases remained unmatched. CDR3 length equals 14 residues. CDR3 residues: CASSQTAGAAEEYF. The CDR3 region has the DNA TGTGCCAGCAGCCAAACAGCGGGGGCGGCGGAGGAGTACTTC.

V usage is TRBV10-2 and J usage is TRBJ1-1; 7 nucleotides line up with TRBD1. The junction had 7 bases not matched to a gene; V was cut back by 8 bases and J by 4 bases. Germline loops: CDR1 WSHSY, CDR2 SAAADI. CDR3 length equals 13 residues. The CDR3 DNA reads TGCGCCAGCCTCAGGGGGGAAGGCACTGAAGCTTTCTTT. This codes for CASLRGEGTEAFF.

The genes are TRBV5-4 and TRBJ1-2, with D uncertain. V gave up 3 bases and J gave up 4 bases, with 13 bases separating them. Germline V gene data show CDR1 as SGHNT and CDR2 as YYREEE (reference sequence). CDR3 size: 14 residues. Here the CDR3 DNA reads TGTGCCAGCAGCTCGCCTACCTCTACCTATGGCTACACCTTC. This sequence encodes CASSSPTSTYGYTF.